The source of this T cell receptor (beta chain) is a study of T cell repertoires in cytomegalovirus infection. From the reads, TCRdb called clonotypes with MiXCR, one entry per CDR3 protein. The sample contains fewer than 1,000,000 distinct CDR3 sequences, more than 25% of which appear only once. This clonotype appeared many times. What it binds is unknown. This TCR was recovered from a human donor in good health (CMV status not recorded). Some clones in this sample may be carry-over from other donors' samples. Sequenced material: cultured CD8+ T cells from PBMCs, taken from culture after CMV antigen stimulation.

The CDR3 loop is CASSLATALGETQYF. The CDR3 DNA follows: TGTGCCAGCAGCTTAGCCACAGCATTGGGGGAGACCCAGTACTTC. This chain links TRBV7-2 with TRBJ2-5, with unresolved D. The CDR3 is 15 residues long. The V end lost 0 bases, the J end lost 5 bases, and 13 bases lay between the germline ends. CDR1 SGHTA and CDR2 FQGNSA come from the germline V gene.